This T cell receptor beta chain was recovered during a study of blood T cell repertoires in COVID-19. As for the study in general: Italy, Spain and the United States were the sources of the convalescent and acute COVID-19 samples. PBMCs, B-cell-depleted T cells, or T cells provided the cDNA or gDNA that made up the material.

Using immunoSEQ multiplex PCR, the repertoire was profiled, and TCRdb retains in-frame clones only, with some absent. The sample records hundreds of thousands of clones, 85% to 90% being singletons. Exposed volunteers were people who met a COVID-19 case within 2 weeks before study entry. The CDR3 consists of 14 residues. The V gene end was trimmed by 3 bases and the J gene end by 8 bases; junction bases not matched to a gene: 9. The germline V gene encodes CDR1 LGHDT and CDR2 YNNKEL (reference sequence). This chain connects TRBV3-1 (or the pseudogene TRBV3-2) to TRBJ1-2, with 7 bases aligning to TRBD1. The source of this sequence is a man aged 50 or older who had been exposed to COVID-19. Sequencing input: PBMCs or T cells enriched from blood (not recorded which). In DNA form, the CDR3 reads TGTGCCAGCAGCCAGGACGACAGGGTTTTGGGCTACACCTTC. This sequence encodes CASSQDDRVLGYTF.